The 28 T cell receptor beta chains reported below all come from one sample, sequenced in a study of neurological immune-mediated disorders. TCRdb itself ran the 5' RACE reads through MiXCR, one entry per CDR3 protein. Found here are roughly 76,000 distinct CDR3 sequences, roughly an eighth of them singletons; the top ten hold approximately 7.5%. The sequencing sample was made of PBMCs. The receptors shown here come from a woman aged 45-59 years in good health.

This clonotype occurred many times. This sequence joins TRBV5-1 and TRBJ2-1; tentative D call: TRBD2 (6 bases). Trimming removed 0 bases at V and 11 bases at J, with 21 bases between. Germline lookup yields CDR1 SGHRS and CDR2 YFSETQ. The CDR3 is 16 residues long. Written as DNA, the CDR3 is TGCGCCAGCAGCTTGGAGAGCGGGCAACTCCGACGGAAGCAGTTCTTC. It translates to CASSLESGQLRRKQFF.

Ten or more counts support this clonotype. CDR3 sequence (DNA): TGTGCCAGCAGTCCACCGGGACTAGCGGGGGGGAATGAGCAGTTCTTC. Translated, it gives CASSPPGLAGGNEQFF. The rearrangement links TRBV28 to TRBJ2-1; 16 bases map to TRBD2. The CDR3 is made up of 16 amino acids. Trimming cost V 5 bases and J 7 bases; bases outside gene matches: 5. In germline, CDR1 is MDHEN, CDR2 SYDVKM.

This clonotype came up many times. The chain is built from TRBV28 and TRBJ2-5; TRBD1 is a possible D gene (5 bases). Deletions cut 2 bases from V and 5 bases from J, with 15 bases between. CDR1 and CDR2 (germline): MDHEN, SYDVKM. This CDR3 has 15 amino acids. Written as DNA, the CDR3 is TGTGCCAGCAGTTTAGGGTCGCAGGGATGGGAGACCCAGTACTTC. Translated, it gives CASSLGSQGWETQYF.

As regards this clonotype: Its ends do not fully match the called genes, so a read error is possible. The chain recombines TRBV28 with TRBJ1-5; 11 bases line up with TRBD1. The CDR3 extends over 16 amino acids. Looked up from germline, CDR1 is MDHEN and CDR2 is SYDVKM. CDR3 sequence reads: CVSERGTGGDNQPQHF. The CDR3 nucleotides are TGTGTCAGCGAACGGGGGACAGGGGGAGACAATCAGCCCCAGCATTTT.

This clonotype was counted a single time. Just one base apart from a much larger clone, this may be a read error. CDR3 in DNA: TGCAGTGCTAGATATTACGGGACAGACGTGTTCGGAGCTTTCTTT. Protein: CSARYYGTDVFGAFF. This chain joins TRBV20-1 and TRBJ1-1; 7 bases map to TRBD1. Germline V lookup: CDR1 DFQATT, CDR2 SNEGSKA (reference sequence). This CDR3 is 15 amino acids long. V lost 2 bases to trimming and J lost 10 bases; unmatched junction nucleotides: 16.

This clonotype occurred many times. The V call is TRBV7-2, the J call TRBJ2-1; 7 nucleotides align to TRBD1. CDR1 and CDR2 from the germline V gene are SGHTA and FQGNSA. The ends lost 7 bases at V and 5 bases at J; junction bases unmatched: 5. The CDR3 has 13 residues. DNA of the CDR3: TGTGCCAGCAAGACAGGGATCCACAATGAGCAGTTCTTC. Its protein is CASKTGIHNEQFF.

Notes on this clonotype: One end of the junction fails to match germline, which may point to a read error. The chain links TRBV5-1 to TRBJ2-5; 16 bases agree with TRBD2. The germline V gene has CDR1 SGHRS and CDR2 YFSETQ. The CDR3 is 17 amino acids. CDR3: CARSWGTSGGARETQYF. The CDR3 nucleotides are TGCGCCAGAAGCTGGGGGACTAGCGGGGGGGCCCGTGAGACCCAGTACTTC. Filled out from reference TRBV5-1 and TRBJ2-5, the complete variable domain reads KAGVTQTPRYLIKTRGQQVTLSCSPISGHRSVSWYQQTPGQGLQFLFEYFSETQRNKGNFPGRFSGRQFSNSRSEMNVSTLELGDSALYLCARSWGTSGGARETQYFGPGTRLLVL.

Many counts were recorded for this clonotype. The chain carries TRBV7-2 and TRBJ1-4; possible D gene TRBD1, 5 bases. This CDR3 is 16 amino acids long. The V and J ends lost 3 bases and 7 bases respectively, with 18 bases between them. Germline CDR1 reads SGHTA; CDR2 reads FQGNSA. The CDR3 DNA sequence: TGTGCCAGCAGCTTGGCACCCGCGGGGACCGGTGAAAAACTGTTTTTT. Protein product: CASSLAPAGTGEKLFF.

There are many counts of this clonotype. The chain couples TRBV6-2 or TRBV6-3 to TRBJ1-5; 11 bases align to TRBD1. The CDR3 totals 19 residues. Germline lookup yields CDR1 MNHEY and CDR2 SVGEGT. Trimming cost V 5 bases and J 5 bases; bases outside gene matches: 17. The CDR3 sequence is CASSDRTGGAGISDQPQHF. CDR3 in DNA: TGTGCCAGCAGTGACCGGACAGGGGGCGCGGGGATATCCGATCAGCCCCAGCATTTT.

The chain links TRBV20-1 to TRBJ2-4; D could derive from TRBD1 or TRBD2 (6 bases each). The CDR3 is 14 amino acids. Germline-derived CDR1 and CDR2 are DFQATT and SNEGSKA (reference sequence). V lost 6 bases, J lost 4 bases, and 16 bases lay in between. The CDR3 sequence is CSASPGASKNIQYF. Here the CDR3 DNA reads TGCAGTGCATCTCCGGGGGCATCAAAAAACATTCAGTACTTC.

The J gene is TRBJ2-7, the V gene TRBV25-1; D perhaps matches TRBD2 (6 bases). CDR1 and CDR2 (germline): MGHDK, SYGVNS. V gave up 4 bases and J gave up 1 base, with 11 bases separating them. The CDR3 has 14 residues. The CDR3 here is CASSAYGGSYEQYF. CDR3 DNA: TGTGCCAGCAGTGCCTACGGGGGTTCCTACGAGCAGTACTTC.

Many counts were recorded for this clonotype. The rearrangement links TRBV29-1 to TRBJ2-1; 7 bases agree with TRBD1. V shed 6 bases, J shed 6 bases, and the junction held 8 bases outside the gene matches. Germline V gene data show CDR1 as SQVTM and CDR2 as ANQGSEA. The CDR3 runs 13 residues. The CDR3 here is CSVARDSLNEQFF. CDR3 coding DNA: TGCAGCGTCGCCCGGGACAGCCTCAATGAGCAGTTCTTC.

This clonotype was detected many times. DNA of the CDR3: TGTGCCACCCAACAGGGGCCAGAGTACGAGCAGTACTTC. Translating it yields CATQQGPEYEQYF. The chain combines TRBV6-5 with TRBJ2-7; TRBD1 agrees at 7 bases. Germline V lookup: CDR1 MNHEY, CDR2 SVGAGI. The CDR3 length is 13 residues. The V and J ends lost 10 bases and 4 bases, in that order; junction bases with no gene match: 10.

This clonotype was seen repeatedly, ten times or more. This chain links TRBV5-5 with TRBJ1-1, with D unclear. Trimming removed 4 bases from V and 11 bases from J, with 18 bases in between. The length of the CDR3 is 13 residues. In germline, CDR1 is SGHKS, CDR2 YYEKEE (reference sequence). As DNA, the CDR3 is TGTGCCAGCAGCCTGGACCCGAGGCGCGGGGCTTTCTTT. Its protein is CASSLDPRRGAFF.

The chain joins TRBV12-3 or TRBV12-4 to TRBJ2-6, with a tentative D call TRBD2 (5 bases). The CDR3 has 13 residues. V was clipped by 11 bases and J by 1 base, with 9 bases between them. CDR3 sequence reads: CAVSGSGANVLTF. The CDR3 DNA follows: TGTGCCGTTTCGGGGTCTGGGGCCAACGTCCTGACTTTC.

The chain has TRBV20-1 and TRBJ1-5; TRBD1 is a possible D gene (5 bases). Germline-derived CDR1 and CDR2 are DFQATT and SNEGSKA (reference sequence). The ends were cut back, 1 base at V and 5 bases at J, with 9 bases in the middle. The CDR3 runs to 13 residues. The CDR3 spells CSARAGRDQPQHF. The CDR3 DNA sequence: TGCAGTGCTAGAGCGGGACGGGATCAGCCCCAGCATTTT.

Ten or more counts support this clonotype. The chain carries TRBV3-1 and TRBJ1-5; D not certain. The CDR3 has 12 amino acids. Per germline, CDR1 LGHDT and CDR2 YNNKEL (reference sequence). Trimming removed 0 bases at V and 7 bases at J, with 4 bases between. The CDR3 sequence: CASSQDNQPQHF. The CDR3 bases are TGTGCCAGCAGCCAAGATAACCAGCCCCAGCATTTT. Based on the CDR3 plus reference TRBV3-1 and TRBJ1-5, the full variable domain is DTAVSQTPKYLVTQMGNDKSIKCEQNLGHDTMYWYKQDSKKFLKIMFSYNNKELIINETVPNRFSPKSPDKAHLNLHINSLELGDSAVYFCASSQDNQPQHFGDGTRLSIL.

In its sample, this clonotype was seen many times. CDR3 residues: CASSLDRSSGNTIYF. CDR3 DNA: TGTGCCAGCAGCTTAGATCGGTCCTCTGGAAACACCATATATTTT. The chain links TRBV7-9 to TRBJ1-3; D is unresolved. The CDR3 sequence is 15 residues long. Germline CDR1 reads SEHNR; CDR2 reads FQNEAQ (reference sequence). The V end was cut by 1 base, the J end by 0 bases, with 7 bases between.

In the case of this clonotype: A clone one base away is much larger, so this may be a read error. V gene TRBV29-1 combines with J gene TRBJ1-1, with TRBD1 matching over 12 bases. This CDR3 comprises 15 residues. V lost 8 bases and J lost 5; bases outside the gene matches: 12. The germline gives CDR1 SQVTM, CDR2 ANQGSEA. CDR3 nucleotide sequence: TGCAGCATTTCCGGGACAGGGGGCAAGGTTACTGAAGCTTTCTTT. As protein: CSISGTGGKVTEAFF.

This clonotype was picked up many times. The chain is built from TRBV7-9 and TRBJ2-3, with TRBD2 matching 9 bases. V lost 5 bases and J lost 3; bases outside the gene matches: 3. The germline V gene encodes CDR1 SEHNR and CDR2 FQNEAQ (reference sequence). The CDR3 is made up of 14 amino acids. CDR3 region: CASSLSGRTDTQYF. The CDR3 DNA sequence: TGTGCCAGCAGCCTTAGCGGGAGAACAGATACGCAGTATTTT.

The sample holds many counts of this clonotype. The chain joins TRBV20-1 to TRBJ2-1; D is unresolved. This CDR3 comprises 13 residues. The germline V and J ends were trimmed by 3 bases and 4 bases, with 10 bases remaining between them. CDR1 is DFQATT, CDR2 SNEGSKA, per germline (reference sequence). The CDR3 here is CSASWTEYNEQFF. As DNA, the CDR3 is TGCAGTGCTAGCTGGACGGAGTACAATGAGCAGTTCTTC.

CDR3 in DNA: TGCAGTGCTGGGGTAGGGGAGAGTAGATATTCACCCCTCCACTTT. Its protein is CSAGVGESRYSPLHF. The J gene is TRBJ1-6, the V gene TRBV20-1, with D tentatively TRBD1 (5 bases). V lost 5 bases to trimming and J lost 8 bases, with 19 bases between them. Germline V gene sequence: CDR1 DFQATT, CDR2 SNEGSKA (reference sequence). CDR3 length: 15 amino acids.

This clonotype was seen at least ten times. This chain links TRBV5-1 with TRBJ1-1; D uncertain. The CDR3 covers 15 residues. V lost 0 bases, J lost 4 bases, and 13 bases lay in between. CDR1 and CDR2 (germline): SGHRS, YFSETQ. For the CDR3, the DNA is TGCGCCAGCAGCTTGGTACCGGGATCACTCACTGAAGCTTTCTTT. It is translated as CASSLVPGSLTEAFF.

This clonotype was seen ten or more times. V is TRBV5-1 and J is TRBJ1-2; tentatively, D is TRBD1 (5 bases). CDR3 length: 13 amino acids. Germline lookup yields CDR1 SGHRS and CDR2 YFSETQ. V was pared by 4 bases and J by 7 bases, with 14 bases between. For the CDR3, the DNA is TGCGCCAGCAGCCCGACCCCGGGGGGTGGCTACACCTTC. This translates into CASSPTPGGGYTF.

This clonotype has ten or more counts. CDR3 nucleotides: TGCAGTGCTTTCGGACCTATGGGGCATGGCTACACCTTC. It specifies CSAFGPMGHGYTF. The chain uses TRBV20-1 and TRBJ1-2; D might be TRBD1 (5 bases). The CDR3 has 13 residues. Trimming shortened V by 5 bases and J by 6 bases, and 16 bases separated the two germline ends. CDR1 is DFQATT and CDR2 is SNEGSKA in the germline V gene (reference sequence).

This clonotype was observed many times. The chain employs TRBV20-1 and TRBJ2-7, with a tentative D call TRBD1 (7 bases). The V end lost 3 bases, the J end lost 3 bases, and 21 bases lay between the germline ends. Germline CDR1 reads DFQATT; CDR2 reads SNEGSKA (reference sequence). The CDR3 contains 16 residues. CDR3 region: CSASPEGAAIYYEQYF. CDR3 DNA sequence: TGCAGTGCTAGCCCGGAGGGGGCGGCCATATACTACGAGCAGTACTTC.

This clonotype was counted many times. The chain couples TRBV14 to TRBJ1-2, with D possibly matching TRBD1 (5 bases). CDR3 length: 14 residues. V was clipped by 4 bases and J by 8 bases, with 17 bases between them. From germline, CDR1 is SGHDN and CDR2 FVKESK. As DNA, the CDR3 is TGTGCCAGCAGCCTCTCGGGACGGATGAGGGGCTACACCTTC. This sequence encodes CASSLSGRMRGYTF.

This clonotype was detected ten times or more. The genes are TRBV5-1 and TRBJ2-7; D is unclear. V lost 1 base to trimming and J lost 7 bases, with 18 bases between them. The CDR3 totals 15 residues. CDR1 SGHRS and CDR2 YFSETQ come from the germline V gene. The CDR3 is CASSLYRFGDSEQYF. In DNA, the CDR3 is TGCGCCAGCAGCTTGTATCGTTTTGGAGATAGTGAGCAGTACTTC.